Each of the 27 T cell receptor beta chains below was sequenced from the same sample in a study of cytomegalovirus exposure and HLA in healthy donors. The PCR contained 60 Vbeta and 13 Jbeta primers. The table came from immunoSEQ multiplex PCR; TCRdb's copy has only in-frame clones and leaves some out. The sample gives 150,000 or so clones, approximately 70% of which show up once; 4% to 5% is in the top ten. Sequencing input: PBMCs. The receptor source for this set is a man aged 18 to 29 in good health and CMV-seropositive.

This chain uses TRBV10-2 with TRBJ1-1; D gene unclear. Trimming took 3 bases from V and 0 from J, leaving 11 bases between them. CDR1 and CDR2 from the germline V gene are WSHSY and SAAADI. This CDR3 spans 15 amino acids. DNA of the CDR3: TGCGCCAGCAGTGAAGGAGTACACATGAACACTGAAGCTTTCTTT. Its protein is CASSEGVHMNTEAFF.

The chain has TRBV4-1 and TRBJ2-7; 7 bases fit TRBD1. Germline assignment: CDR1 MGHRA and CDR2 YSYEKL. V shed 2 bases and J 0 bases; nucleotides not matched to a gene: 4. CDR3 length: 15 residues. CDR3 loop: CASSQPGQSSYEQYV. The CDR3 DNA follows: TGCGCCAGCAGCCAACCGGGACAGAGCTCCTACGAGCAGTACGTC.

The chain employs TRBV15 and TRBJ2-2; 7 bases line up with TRBD1. The CDR3 contains 14 residues. Germline V gene data show CDR1 as LNHNV and CDR2 as YYDKDF (reference sequence). The V segment lost 9 bases and the J segment 0 bases; nucleotides outside the gene matches: 4. The CDR3 coding sequence is TGTGCCACTAAAGGGGGCGCGAACACCGGGGAGCTGTTTTTT. This codes for CATKGGANTGELFF.

This sequence joins TRBV6-1 and TRBJ2-4; 11 nucleotides align to TRBD1. Trimming took 5 bases from V and 7 from J; bases not matched to a gene: 7. This CDR3 has 15 amino acids. From germline, CDR1 is MNHNS and CDR2 SASEGT. Here the CDR3 reads CASSSGQGAWNIQYF. CDR3 bases: TGTGCCAGCAGTTCCGGACAGGGGGCTTGGAACATTCAGTACTTC.

This clone appeared a single time. In DNA, the CDR3 is TGTGCCAGCCACTACTCAGGGGGCAACACTGAAGCTTTCTTT. This translates into CASHYSGGNTEAFF. The V call is TRBV7-2, the J call TRBJ1-1, with 8 bases identical to TRBD1. Germline V gives CDR1 SGHTA, CDR2 FQGNSA. The CDR3 contains 14 residues. The V gene end was trimmed by 8 bases and the J gene end by 2 bases; junction bases not matched to a gene: 7.

V is TRBV28 and J is TRBJ1-4; 12 bases align to TRBD1. J lost 12 bases, V lost 3 bases, and 8 bases had no gene match. This CDR3 contains 15 residues. From germline, CDR1 is MDHEN and CDR2 SYDVKM. The chain's CDR3 is CASSFSGTGGLELFF. The CDR3 nucleotides are TGTGCCAGCAGTTTCTCCGGGACAGGGGGCCTTGAACTGTTTTTT. Drawing the rest from reference TRBV28 and TRBJ1-4, the complete variable domain is DVKVTQSSRYLVKRTGEKVFLECVQDMDHENMFWYRQDPGLGLRLIYFSYDVKMKEKGDIPEGYSVSREKKERFSLILESASTNQTSMYLCASSFSGTGGLELFFGSGTQLSVL.

The gene calls are TRBV6-5 and TRBJ1-1; TRBD1 agrees at 7 bases. Germline V gene data show CDR1 as MNHEY and CDR2 as SVGAGI. The CDR3 is 14 residues long. V shed 5 bases, J shed 4 bases, and the junction held 7 bases outside the gene matches. Here the CDR3 DNA reads TGTGCCAGCAGTACGACAGGGAGGAGCACTGAAGCTTTCTTT. Translation gives CASSTTGRSTEAFF.

The chain employs TRBV6-5 and TRBJ1-6; 7 nucleotides line up with TRBD1. V dropped 6 bases and J dropped 5; count of bases not matched to a gene: 4. Germline V gene lookup returns CDR1 MNHEY and CDR2 SVGAGI. The CDR3 is made up of 14 amino acids. The CDR3 DNA follows: TGTGCCAGCAGGGCGACAGGGAATAATTCACCCCTCCACTTT. It codes for CASRATGNNSPLHF.

The V gene is TRBV5-5, the J gene TRBJ2-1; D possibly corresponds to TRBD2 (6 bases). CDR1 and CDR2 from the germline V gene are SGHKS and YYEKEE (reference sequence). This CDR3 spans 16 amino acids. V was trimmed by 3 bases and J by 0 bases, leaving 13 bases between them. Written as DNA, the CDR3 is TGTGCCAGCAGCTCCCTTGGGGGGTTCTCCTACAATGAGCAGTTCTTC. Its protein product is CASSSLGGFSYNEQFF.

A few counts support this clone. The chain links TRBV5-5 to TRBJ1-2; D is perhaps TRBD1 (6 bases). The CDR3 is made up of 14 amino acids. The germline gives CDR1 SGHKS, CDR2 YYEKEE (reference sequence). Trimming took 0 bases from V and 5 from J, leaving 11 bases between them. CDR3 in DNA: TGTGCCAGCAGCTTGGATACAGGGTGGTATGGCTACACCTTC. Protein sequence: CASSLDTGWYGYTF. Full variable domain (remainder filled in from reference TRBV5-5 and TRBJ1-2): DAGVTQSPTHLIKTRGQQVTLRCSPISGHKSVSWYQQVLGQGPQFIFQYYEKEERGRGNFPDRFSARQFPNYSSELNVNALLLGDSALYLCASSLDTGWYGYTFGSGTRLTVV.

This clone was detected a few times. This chain uses TRBV6-6 with TRBJ1-6, with D uncertain. Trimming cost V 8 bases and J 14 bases, with 22 bases left between them. The germline V gene encodes CDR1 MNHNY and CDR2 SVGAGI (reference sequence). The CDR3 contains 14 residues. As DNA, the CDR3 is TGTGCCAGCCGACACTCAAAATCCCTTGGGTCCCTCCACTTT. It yields the protein CASRHSKSLGSLHF.

The chain carries TRBV28 and TRBJ1-6; D call uncertain. CDR1 and CDR2 (germline): MDHEN, SYDVKM. The CDR3 totals 15 residues. The ends were cut back, 3 bases at V and 5 bases at J, with 11 bases in the middle. The CDR3 is CASSLAVADNSPLHF. CDR3 coding DNA: TGTGCCAGCAGTTTGGCAGTTGCTGATAATTCACCCCTCCACTTT.

V and J are TRBV10-2 and TRBJ2-7; 10 bases align to TRBD2. There are 14 residues in the CDR3. Germline trimming cut 6 bases from V and 4 bases from J; bases unmatched to any gene: 6. Germline CDR1 and CDR2: WSHSY and SAAADI. The CDR3 coding sequence is TGCGCCAGCAGAAGGACTAGCGGTTTATACGAGCAGTACGTC. Protein product: CASRRTSGLYEQYV.

The rearrangement uses TRBV5-1 and TRBJ2-1; D might be TRBD2 (5 bases). V was trimmed by 1 base and J by 8 bases, leaving 10 bases between them. CDR3 length: 13 residues. Germline CDR1 reads SGHRS; CDR2 reads YFSETQ. The CDR3 reads CASSLPGGYEQFF. The DNA of the CDR3 is TGCGCCAGCAGCTTGCCTGGAGGTTATGAGCAGTTCTTC.

The V gene is TRBV9, the J gene TRBJ1-5, with D perhaps TRBD1 (5 bases). Germline assignment: CDR1 SGDLS and CDR2 YYNGEE. V lost 3 bases, J lost 5 bases, and 15 bases lay in between. The CDR3 extends over 15 amino acids. CDR3 coding DNA: TGTGCCAGCAGCGCAGACGGGGGGATAGATCAGCCCCAGCATTTT. This encodes CASSADGGIDQPQHF.

The chain recombines TRBV2 with TRBJ2-2; D not certain. This CDR3 is 14 amino acids long. Germline V gene lookup returns CDR1 SNHLY and CDR2 FYNNEI. V shed 6 bases and J shed 1 base, with 9 bases lying between them. The CDR3 nucleotides are TGTGCCAGCAGCCCCCCTAAGAACACCGGGGAGCTGTTTTTT. Translation gives CASSPPKNTGELFF.

On this clone: Different DNA sequences within this sample yield the same CDR3. The chain employs TRBV5-1 and TRBJ1-5; 10 positions agree with TRBD1. Trimming took 4 bases from V and 7 from J; bases not matched to a gene: 5. Germline V gene lookup returns CDR1 SGHRS and CDR2 YFSETQ. This CDR3 comprises 14 residues. The CDR3 is CASSPDRGNQPQHF. The CDR3 DNA is TGCGCCAGCAGCCCGGACAGGGGGAACCAGCCCCAGCATTTT.

A few counts support this clone. This chain links TRBV7-9 with TRBJ1-1; the D gene is possibly TRBD1 (6 bases). CDR1 and CDR2 (germline): SEHNR, FQNEAQ (reference sequence). CDR3 size: 13 residues. Deletions cut 1 base from V and 4 bases from J, with 7 bases between. This chain's CDR3 is CASSLETGTEAFF. The CDR3 coding sequence is TGTGCCAGCAGCTTAGAGACAGGCACTGAAGCTTTCTTT. Full variable domain (missing parts from reference TRBV7-9 and TRBJ1-1): DTGVSQNPRHKITKRGQNVTFRCDPISEHNRLYWYRQTLGQGPEFLTYFQNEAQLEKSRLLSDRFSAERPKGSFSTLEIQRTEQGDSAMYLCASSLETGTEAFFGQGTRLTVV.

Only a few counts were recorded for this clone. The V gene is TRBV14, the J gene TRBJ1-6, with a possible D match to TRBD1 (6 bases). V lost 3 bases and J lost 0, with 9 bases in between. Germline loops: CDR1 SGHDN, CDR2 FVKESK. This CDR3 is built from 16 residues. CDR3 region: CASSHPQGSYNSPLHF. The CDR3 DNA follows: TGTGCCAGCAGCCATCCACAGGGCTCCTATAATTCACCCCTCCACTTT.

The J gene is TRBJ2-7, the V gene TRBV2, with D maybe TRBD2 (5 bases). This CDR3 has 16 residues. Trimming took 4 bases from V and 6 from J, leaving 22 bases between them. CDR1 and CDR2 (germline): SNHLY, FYNNEI. The CDR3 DNA is TGTGCCAGCAGTGTTTTTGCGGGCCTCGAAACGGGCGAGCAGTACGTC. Amino acids: CASSVFAGLETGEQYV.

The chain is built from TRBV28 and TRBJ1-3; possible D gene TRBD1, 6 bases. The germline gives CDR1 MDHEN, CDR2 SYDVKM. The CDR3 runs 15 residues. The germline V and J ends were trimmed by 5 bases and 0 bases, with 11 bases remaining between them. This chain's CDR3 is CASSPGQISGNTIYF. In nucleotides, the CDR3 is TGTGCCAGCAGTCCAGGACAGATCTCTGGAAACACCATATATTTT.

V is TRBV6-5 and J is TRBJ2-7, with 9 bases identical to TRBD1. CDR3 length: 15 residues. Trimming took 6 bases from V and 0 from J; bases not matched to a gene: 6. Germline V CDR1 and CDR2: MNHEY, SVGAGI. The CDR3 region has the DNA TGTGCCAGCAGGGCCGGGACAGGGCTCTCCTACGAGCAGTACGTC. It codes for CASRAGTGLSYEQYV.

In DNA, the CDR3 is TGTGCCAGCAGTGCCGGTCCGGCGGGGGGATTTGAGCAGTTCTTC. Protein product: CASSAGPAGGFEQFF. The chain uses TRBV6-5 and TRBJ2-1; 8 nucleotides line up with TRBD2. The germline CDR1 and CDR2 sequences are MNHEY and SVGAGI. The CDR3 sequence is 15 residues long. The V segment lost 5 bases and the J segment 9 bases; nucleotides outside the gene matches: 12.

This chain joins TRBV19 and TRBJ1-3, with D perhaps TRBD1 (5 bases). Trimming removed 6 bases at V and 6 bases at J, with 9 bases between. Germline V gene data show CDR1 as LNHDA and CDR2 as SQIVND (reference sequence). The CDR3 covers 12 residues. The CDR3 reads CASSQQENTIYF. Written as DNA, the CDR3 is TGTGCCAGTAGCCAACAGGAAAACACCATATATTTT.

This chain links TRBV9 with TRBJ2-2, with D possibly TRBD1 on 6 matching bases. Germline V gives CDR1 SGDLS, CDR2 YYNGEE. The CDR3 is 16 residues long. V gave up 2 bases and J gave up 1 base, with 12 bases separating them. The CDR3 region has the DNA TGTGCCAGCAGCGTTCAAGGGACACAGAACACCGGGGAGCTGTTTTTT. This gives the protein CASSVQGTQNTGELFF.

J is TRBJ2-2 and V is TRBV2; 9 bases agree with TRBD1. The V gene's germline CDR1 is SNHLY and CDR2 FYNNEI. The CDR3 extends over 15 amino acids. V gave up 6 bases and J gave up 4 bases; unmatched junction bases: 6. The DNA for the CDR3 is TGTGCCAGCAGAGGGGGACAGGGCTTCACCGGGGAGCTGTTTTTT. Amino acids: CASRGGQGFTGELFF.

CDR3 residues: CASSGTGNGYTF. The DNA of the CDR3 is TGTGCCAGCAGCGGGACAGGTAACGGCTACACCTTC. The chain combines TRBV9 with TRBJ1-2; 7 bases fit TRBD1. Germline V lookup: CDR1 SGDLS, CDR2 YYNGEE. V was clipped by 3 bases and J by 8 bases; unmatched bases: 4. The CDR3 has 12 residues. The whole variable domain, remainder taken from reference TRBV9 and TRBJ1-2, is DSGVTQTPKHLITATGQRVTLRCSPRSGDLSVYWYQQSLDQGLQFLIQYYNGEERAKGNILERFSAQQFPDLHSELNLSSLELGDSALYFCASSGTGNGYTFGSGTRLTVV.